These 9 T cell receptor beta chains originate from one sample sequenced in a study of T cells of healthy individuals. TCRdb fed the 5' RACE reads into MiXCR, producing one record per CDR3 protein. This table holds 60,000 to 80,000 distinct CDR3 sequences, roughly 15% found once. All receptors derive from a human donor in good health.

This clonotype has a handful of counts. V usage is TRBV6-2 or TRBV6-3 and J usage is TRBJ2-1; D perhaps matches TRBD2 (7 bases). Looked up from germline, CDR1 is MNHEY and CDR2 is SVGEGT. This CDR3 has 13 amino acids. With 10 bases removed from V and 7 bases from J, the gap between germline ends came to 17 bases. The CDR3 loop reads CAIPRGTINEQFF. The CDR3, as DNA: TGTGCCATTCCGAGGGGGACTATAAATGAGCAGTTCTTC.

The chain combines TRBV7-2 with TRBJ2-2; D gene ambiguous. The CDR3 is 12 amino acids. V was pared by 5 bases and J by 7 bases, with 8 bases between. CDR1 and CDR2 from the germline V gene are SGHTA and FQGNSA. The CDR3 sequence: CASSHYHGELFF. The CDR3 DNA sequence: TGTGCCAGCAGCCATTATCACGGGGAGCTGTTTTTT.

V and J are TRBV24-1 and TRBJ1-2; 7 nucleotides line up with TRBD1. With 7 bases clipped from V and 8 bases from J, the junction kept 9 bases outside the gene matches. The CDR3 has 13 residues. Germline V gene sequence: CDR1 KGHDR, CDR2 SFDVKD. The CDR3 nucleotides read TGTGCCACCAGCGCTGAGGGGGCCAGGGGCTACACCTTC. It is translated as CATSAEGARGYTF.

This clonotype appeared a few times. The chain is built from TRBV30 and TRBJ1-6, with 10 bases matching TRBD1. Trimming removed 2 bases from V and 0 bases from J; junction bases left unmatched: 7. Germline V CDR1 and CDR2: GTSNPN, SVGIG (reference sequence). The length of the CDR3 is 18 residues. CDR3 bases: TGTGCCTGGAGTAGGGACCGGACAGGGGGCTCCTATAATTCACCCCTCCACTTT. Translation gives CAWSRDRTGGSYNSPLHF. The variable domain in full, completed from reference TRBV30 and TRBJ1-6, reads SQTIHQWPATLVQPVGSPLSLECTVEGTSNPNLYWYRQAAGRGLQLLFYSVGIGQISSEVPQNLSASRPQDRQFILSSKKLLLSDSGFYLCAWSRDRTGGSYNSPLHFGNGTRLTVT.

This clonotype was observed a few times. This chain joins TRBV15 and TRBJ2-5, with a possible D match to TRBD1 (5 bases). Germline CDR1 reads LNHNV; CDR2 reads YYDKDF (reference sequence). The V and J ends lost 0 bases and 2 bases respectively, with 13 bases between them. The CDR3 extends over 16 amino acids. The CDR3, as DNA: TGTGCCACCAGCAGAGATATCACAGGCTCTCAAGAGACCCAGTACTTC. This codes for CATSRDITGSQETQYF.

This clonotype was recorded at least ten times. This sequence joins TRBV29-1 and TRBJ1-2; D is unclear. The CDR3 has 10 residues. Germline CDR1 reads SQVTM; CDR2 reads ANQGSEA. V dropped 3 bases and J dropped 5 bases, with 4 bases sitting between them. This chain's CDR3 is CSVDGYGYTF. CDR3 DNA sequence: TGCAGCGTTGACGGGTATGGCTACACCTTC.

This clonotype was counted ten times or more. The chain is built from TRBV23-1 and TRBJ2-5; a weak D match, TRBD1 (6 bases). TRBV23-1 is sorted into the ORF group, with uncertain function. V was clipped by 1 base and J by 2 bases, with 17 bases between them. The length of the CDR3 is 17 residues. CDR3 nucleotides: TGCGCCAGCAGTCAATTTATGCCTGACAGGAATCAAGAGACCCAGTACTTC. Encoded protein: CASSQFMPDRNQETQYF.

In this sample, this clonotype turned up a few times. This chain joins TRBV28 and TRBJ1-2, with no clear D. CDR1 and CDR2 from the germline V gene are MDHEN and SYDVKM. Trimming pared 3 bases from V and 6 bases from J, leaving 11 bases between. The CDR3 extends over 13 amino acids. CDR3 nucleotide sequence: TGTGCCAGCAGTTTTATTCCCTTTAATGGCTACACCTTC. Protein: CASSFIPFNGYTF.

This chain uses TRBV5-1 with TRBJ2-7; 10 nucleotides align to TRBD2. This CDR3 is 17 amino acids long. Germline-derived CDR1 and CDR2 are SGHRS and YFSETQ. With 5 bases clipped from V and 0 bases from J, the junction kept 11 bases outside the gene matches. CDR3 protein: CASRIGTSATFSYEQYF. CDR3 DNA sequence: TGCGCCAGCAGAATAGGGACTAGCGCTACGTTCTCCTACGAGCAGTACTTC.